This is a list of T cell receptor beta chains from one sample in a study of T cells in Graves' hyperthyroidism and ophthalmopathy. TCRdb fed the multiplex PCR reads into MiXCR, producing one record per CDR3 protein. The repertoire consists of nearly 600,000 distinct CDR3 sequences, with approximately 14% occurring once and the leading ten covering 4.5% to 6%. Sequenced sample: blood. These receptors all stem from a woman in her 30s with Graves' hyperthyroidism that later progressed to Graves' ophthalmopathy. CDR3s include the opening cysteine and the closing phenylalanine or tryptophan. The D gene is left open where the match is weak. Only part of the rows carry a size: once, few, many, or a class if the clone is expanded.

V gene,J gene,D gene,clone size,CDR3 protein,CDR3 DNA
TRBV28,TRBJ2-7,-,-,CASSRRDGITYEQYF,TGTGCCAGCAGTCGCCGGGACGGAATTACCTACGAGCAGTACTTC
TRBV19,TRBJ2-1,TRBD2,few,CASSTSGRRSYNEQFF,TGTGCCAGTAGTACTAGCGGGAGGAGGAGCTACAATGAGCAGTTCTTC
TRBV4-3,TRBJ2-2,TRBD2,-,CASSKHPLAGEGTGELFF,TGCGCCAGCAGTAAACACCCGTTAGCGGGAGAGGGGACCGGGGAGCTGTTTTTT
TRBV9,TRBJ2-7,-,many,CASSVGGSGEQYF,TGTGCCAGCAGCGTAGGGGGATCCGGCGAGCAGTACTTC
TRBV27,TRBJ1-1,-,many,CASSPSGASTEAFF,TGTGCCAGCAGCCCGAGTGGGGCCTCCACTGAAGCTTTCTTT
TRBV7-2,TRBJ2-1,-,many,CASRENVVGEQFF,TGTGCCAGCAGAGAGAATGTGGTCGGTGAGCAGTTCTTC
TRBV10-3,TRBJ1-1,-,few,CAISDPQTRAFF,TGTGCCATCAGTGACCCCCAAACAAGGGCTTTCTTT
TRBV28,TRBJ1-1,TRBD1,many,CASSFSGTGNLNTEAFF,TGTGCCAGCAGTTTCTCCGGGACAGGAAATCTTAACACTGAAGCTTTCTTT
TRBV5-1,TRBJ2-5,-,few,CASSLAMETQYF,TGCGCCAGCAGCTTGGCCATGGAGACCCAGTACTTC
TRBV20-1,TRBJ2-7,-,-,CSAKGRPLRPYEQYF,TGCAGTGCCAAAGGACGGCCCCTAAGACCCTACGAGCAGTACTTC
TRBV6-1,TRBJ1-2,-,many,CASSPSGGEDGISTF,TGTGCCAGCAGTCCCTCTGGTGGGGAGGACGGCATTAGCACCTTC
TRBV19,TRBJ2-7,-,-,CASSTTRLTNYYEQYF,TGTGCCAGTAGTACGACCAGACTCACAAATTACTACGAGCAGTACTTC
TRBV6-5,TRBJ2-7,-,-,CASSYSRTGDSYEQYF,TGTGCCAGCAGTTACTCACGAACGGGGGACTCCTACGAGCAGTACTTC
TRBV6-1,TRBJ2-5,-,many,CASSENRETQYF,TGTGCCAGCAGTGAAAATCGAGAGACCCAGTACTTC
TRBV2,TRBJ2-5,TRBD2,-,CASRLAGVSETQYF,TGTGCCAGCAGACTAGCGGGAGTTTCAGAGACCCAGTACTTC
TRBV27,TRBJ2-1,-,many,CASSYPPQGLGNEQFF,TGTGCCAGCAGTTACCCCCCCCAGGGCCTAGGGAATGAGCAGTTCTTC
TRBV14,TRBJ2-1,TRBD2,many,CASSNRVGLAGNNEQFF,TGTGCCAGCAGCAACAGAGTGGGACTAGCGGGGAACAATGAGCAGTTCTTC
TRBV30,TRBJ2-7,-,-,CAFTRPQYEQYF,TGTGCCTTCACCCGACCCCAGTACGAGCAGTACTTC
TRBV7-2,TRBJ2-2,TRBD2,many,CASSLTLAGGPGGELFF,TGTGCCAGCAGCTTAACCTTAGCGGGAGGGCCCGGCGGGGAGCTGTTTTTT
TRBV4-1,TRBJ2-7,-,many,CASSQGEQYF,TGCGCCAGCAGCCAGGGCGAGCAGTACTTC
TRBV29-1,TRBJ1-1,-,few,CSVGVVGDGAFF,TGCAGCGTTGGGGTGGTGGGGGATGGGGCTTTCTTT
TRBV20-1,TRBJ1-2,-,few,CSASGTTSYYGYTF,TGCAGTGCTAGTGGTACTACAAGTTACTATGGCTACACCTTC
TRBV19,TRBJ2-1,TRBD2,many,CASTTAFASGSGDEQFF,TGTGCCAGTACTACTGCCTTTGCTAGCGGGAGTGGCGATGAGCAGTTCTTC
TRBV28,TRBJ2-1,-,-,CASSPGWRQETQFF,TGTGCCAGCAGTCCCGGGTGGAGACAAGAGACCCAGTTCTTC
TRBV14,TRBJ2-1,-,many,CASSIGLVPYNEQFF,TGTGCCAGCAGTATCGGACTGGTCCCCTACAATGAGCAGTTCTTC
TRBV2,TRBJ1-5,TRBD1,-,CASSDQGASIQPQHF,TGTGCCAGCAGTGACCAGGGGGCGTCGATTCAGCCCCAGCATTTT
TRBV29-1,TRBJ2-3,-,few,CSVLRVGSTDTQYF,TGCAGCGTCCTAAGGGTGGGAAGCACAGATACGCAGTATTTT
TRBV27,TRBJ1-6,TRBD1,many,CASSAGTELYNSPLHF,TGTGCCAGCAGCGCCGGGACAGAGCTTTATAATTCACCCCTCCACTTT
TRBV27,TRBJ2-7,-,many,CASSFSVDGSYEQYF,TGTGCCAGCAGTTTCAGCGTCGACGGGTCCTACGAGCAGTACTTC
TRBV19,TRBJ2-1,TRBD2,few,CASFGTSGRATYNEQFF,TGTGCCAGTTTCGGGACTAGCGGGAGGGCCACCTACAATGAGCAGTTCTTC
TRBV28,TRBJ1-1,TRBD1,many,CASIYRGNTEAFF,TGTGCCAGCATTTACAGGGGGAACACTGAAGCTTTCTTT
TRBV7-9,TRBJ2-3,TRBD2,many,CASSLAGTSGTDTQYF,TGCGCCAGCAGCTTGGCCGGGACTAGTGGCACAGATACGCAGTATTTT
TRBV14,TRBJ2-1,TRBD2,many,CASSQWSGTHYNEQFF,TGTGCCAGCAGCCAATGGAGCGGGACGCACTACAATGAGCAGTTCTTC